These T cell receptor beta chains were read from a single sample in a study of CD8 T cells in ankylosing spondylitis. TCRdb analysed the 5' RACE reads with MiXCR anew, one entry per CDR3 protein. The table has roughly 300,000 distinct CDR3 sequences, roughly 8% seen once. Sequences were obtained from blood, either unsorted or a sorted T cell fraction (not recorded which). The receptors were gathered from a male donor with ankylosing spondylitis. Each CDR3 is given with its conserved first and last residue. D genes are given only for firm matches. Only some rows state a clone size, as once, few, many or a class for expanded clones.

D gene,clone size,V gene,CDR3 protein
.,once,TRBV13,CASSPPRARNTEAFF
TRBD2,.,TRBV27,CASNPGGQVYNEQFF
TRBD1,few,TRBV6-5,CASSYGQGLTYEQYF
TRBD2,few,TRBV20-1,CSARAGTSGGDTQYF
TRBD2,.,TRBV20-1,CSAQPGLGTYEQYF
.,few,TRBV20-1,CSAGDIGGQGNTIYF
.,few,TRBV20-1,CSASGGMGTDTQYF
.,many,TRBV14,CASSQGRYTGELFF
TRBD1,many,TRBV9,CASSTGALDKGWGALYNEQFF
TRBD2,many,TRBV20-1,CSARSGRAGSYNEQFF
TRBD1,many,TRBV7-3,CASSVPRGTGDNEQFF
.,.,TRBV7-2,CASNRADNLYEQYF
.,.,TRBV28,CASSLPGLSTPQHF
.,many,TRBV5-6,CASRRATDTQYF
TRBD1,.,TRBV19,CASSTILTGTQPQHF
TRBD1,.,TRBV7-2,CASSTRTGGPQHF
.,.,TRBV27,CASKVHGSPSSYEQYF
.,.,TRBV3-1,CASRKDPAGDTQYF
TRBD2,many,TRBV9,CASSVDGGAQETQYF
TRBD1,many,TRBV7-8,CASSYYQGGNQPQHF
.,.,TRBV6-2/TRBV6-3,CASSPRDANTEAFF
.,.,TRBV11-3,CASSSTPDRLTEAFF
.,few,TRBV20-1,CSARNTLYEQYF
.,few,TRBV20-1,CSARDPLQGGNTEAFF
.,few,TRBV13,CASSAGTQETQYF
.,many,TRBV15,CATSRDLGGTDTQYF
.,few,TRBV6-2/TRBV6-3,CASSPLLVNEQFF
.,.,TRBV29-1,CSPSWGREQFF
.,many,TRBV27,CASSFPYTGELFF
.,many,TRBV5-1,CASSFWGTDQPQHF
.,many,TRBV5-1,CASSFDSMNTEAFF
.,many,TRBV3-1,CASSQGAQDQAFF
.,few,TRBV30,CAWSVPSTDTQYF
TRBD1,few,TRBV27,CASTPDPGQVGNEQFF
TRBD1,few,TRBV5-1,CASSSDRGDVETQYF
.,many,TRBV7-2,CASSPSVVNEQFF
TRBD1,many,TRBV6-2/TRBV6-3,CASRPQGAAYEQYF
TRBD1,many,TRBV7-8,CASSFRFYRGPVRTDTQYF
.,.,TRBV7-3,CASSSGVSYNEQFF
.,many,TRBV12-3/TRBV12-4,CASSPPGADYEQYF
TRBD1,.,TRBV25-1,CATGTGTGELFF
TRBD1,many,TRBV2,CASSTGQSYEQYF
.,.,TRBV30,CAWRRGGAWDKNIQYF
.,few,TRBV5-1,CASSPGQGRNQPQHF
TRBD1,.,TRBV7-2,CASRAGGRGSYEQYF
.,few,TRBV15,CATSRVPMAGHEQYF
TRBD2,few,TRBV20-1,CSARDMSGSRYEQYF
.,many,TRBV4-2,CASSQDVGADTQYF
TRBD1,.,TRBV5-5,CASSFTAGQLNQPQHF
.,.,TRBV2,CASRIGGADTQYF
.,.,TRBV7-9,CASSPSTDPNTGELFF
TRBD2,few,TRBV2,CASSAVLAAANEQFF
.,.,TRBV28,CASSLEGLGRETQYF
.,many,TRBV6-1,CASRPPGSTNEKLFF
.,few,TRBV20-1,CSAREVSYNSPLHF